The entry below gives a single TCR beta chain sequence along with its context. Its antigen is unknown. This record comes from a study of Ad26.COV2.S vaccination and SARS-CoV-2 variants. Study-wide results and caveats: Recipients of either vaccine or placebo displayed similar breadth of non-spike TCRs. Substantial breadth was reportedly displayed by spike-specific CD8+ and CD4+ T cell responses after vaccination. TCR breadth and depth analyses may have underestimated total T cell responses.

Only in-frame clones appear in the TCRdb table, and some are missing; sequencing was by immunoSEQ multiplex PCR. The sample lists approximately 140,000 clones, about nine tenths occurring once. Unmatched junction bases numbered 8, after V lost 3 bases and J lost 4 bases. Germline lookup yields CDR1 GTSNPN and CDR2 SVGIG (reference sequence). The CDR3 has 14 amino acids. Source: peripheral blood, taken after recovery from COVID-19. The chain combines TRBV30 with TRBJ2-7; 8 nucleotides line up with TRBD2. The sequence derives from a human donor who had recovered from COVID-19. The CDR3 is CAWRGGGRGYEQYF. The CDR3 DNA reads as TGTGCCTGGAGGGGCGGGGGGAGAGGGTACGAGCAGTACTTC.